One T cell receptor (beta chain) is described in this entry. No antigen is known for it. No base quality values were provided; no much bigger clone lies one nucleotide off. From a lookup of the germline V gene, CDR1 and CDR2 are SGHVS and FNYEAQ. Relative to germline, V is 0 bases shorter and J is 7 bases shorter, with 19 bases between their ends. There are 17 amino acids in the CDR3, from cysteine to phenylalanine inclusive. The retained sequence is limited to the CDR3, 51 bases, with the frame set at the first base. The CDR3 regions of human TCRbeta chains were analyzed by immunosequencing. In the authors' own workflow: TCRs in the repertoires were matched against a reference library of SARS-CoV-2-specific TCRs that had been generated with the MIRA antigen-specificity platform. Breadth was defined as the fraction of unique TCRs that were SARS-CoV-2-associated, and depth was defined as the fraction of total T cells that were SARS-CoV-2-associated. Using the MIRA data, every spike-specific TCR was mapped to the spike region that the TCR reacted to and assigned to either a CD4 or a CD8 class. Log10-transformed breadth and depth values were compared by one-way ANOVA with Sidak's multiple comparisons tests. Here the immuneACCESS table is served through TCRdb, limited to in-frame sequences with V and J called. Missing clones are a known gap in these copies; in checked studies unresolved V genes cover under half, and the rest lacks a known reason. V and J calls and clone size follow that table, whereas D and trimming were derived from the DNA. The sample table holds tens of thousands of clones, of which 88% were seen once. The top ten hold roughly 4.8% of the sample.

This sample was taken from a study of T cell responses to AZD1222 COVID-19 vaccine (dated by TCRdb to about 2021). Broadly, across the study: A total of approximately 240 trial participants underwent TCR sequencing, of whom about 210 received two doses of AZD1222 and about 25 received two doses of the MenACWY control vaccine. Trial participants were enrolled by age into 18-55, 56-69 and 70-plus year subgroups, with approximately 160, 26 and 62 TCR-sequenced participants respectively. Study-wide findings and limitations: Epitopes outside the regions mutated in the B.1.351 and B.1.1.7 variants were reportedly recognized by nearly half of the unique spike-specific TCRs. Participants were mostly white British, with more females than males. The authors suggested clonal diversity may have been underestimated. In the small 56-69-year group, the increase in depth fell short of significance, most likely because of low power. Because no day 14 peak-response samples were available, the repertoires could be characterized only after the peak T cell response. After two AZD1222 doses, both the breadth and the depth of spike-specific TCRs were significantly higher than at day 0 and than in MenACWY recipients. Conclusions about previously exposed vaccinees are limited, since just five or six AZD1222 recipients were seropositive for SARS-CoV-2 at baseline. The vaccine-associated CD4 TCRs covered the entire spike protein, and the dominant responses fell in regions 160-218 and 743-854.

This sample's time point label indicates: baseline before first vaccination. Per the publication, the treatment or condition label means: meningococcal conjugate vaccine given as trial control. Vaccinee samples came from UK trials COV001 and COV002, including a single-blind randomized controlled phase 2/3 trial of AZD1222 (ChAdOx1 nCoV-19) in healthy adults. For TCRbeta chain sequencing, PBMC samples from trial participants were taken at day 0 and at day 28 after the second dose. The V and J genes are TRBV7-6 and TRBJ2-1; the D gene assignment is ambiguous. The TCR sequence derives from an adult in good health. This specimen was peripheral blood, taken on day 0 of MenACWY control vaccination. This receptor carries the CDR3 CASSLAQAHLSANEQFF. The nucleotide sequence is given as TGTGCCAGCAGCTTAGCGCAAGCACACCTTAGTGCGAATGAGCAGTTCTTC.